These 28 T cell receptor beta chains came from one sample sequenced in a study of identical twins (TCRdb year 2016). Library creation used 5' RACE. Sequenced on an Illumina HiSeq 2000. TCRdb reprocessing: public reads trimmed at Q25 with fastp, clones called with MiXCR, in-frame beta chains kept. Rows are combined by CDR3 protein, so each entry shows the most common genes and DNA. For this sample the table gives approximately 280,000 distinct CDR3 sequences, of which less than 9% were detected only once. In total, the top ten clones hold less than 2.5% of the sample. This sample was also put to use in a study of yellow fever vaccine responses in identical twins.

The sample comprised memory (CD45RO+) T cells sorted from blood. The cell subset or site label for this specimen denotes: CD45RO+ enriched T cells. The receptor set was obtained from a young woman in good health.

The CDR3, as DNA: TGTGCCAGCTCACCACTACGCCAAGGGGTCACAGATACGCAGTATTTT. Translating gives CASSPLRQGVTDTQYF. The chain joins TRBV18 to TRBJ2-3, with D perhaps matching TRBD1 (5 bases). CDR3 length: 16 residues. V lost 1 base to trimming and J lost 2 bases, with 13 bases between them. The germline CDR1 and CDR2 sequences are KGHSH and LQKENI.

This chain uses TRBV6-4 with TRBJ2-1; 9 bases line up with TRBD2. V was pared by 2 bases and J by 6 bases, with 5 bases of the junction left unmatched. Germline CDR1 MRHNA, CDR2 SNTAGT. The CDR3 has 15 amino acids. The CDR3 DNA reads TGTGCCAGCAGTGACCTGGCGGGAGGGTCCAATGAGCAGTTCTTC. Amino acids: CASSDLAGGSNEQFF.

This clonotype came up a few times. The chain has TRBV4-1 and TRBJ1-4, with 7 bases identical to TRBD1. There are 15 residues in the CDR3. Trimming removed 0 bases from V and 6 bases from J; junction bases left unmatched: 4. CDR1 MGHRA and CDR2 YSYEKL come from the germline V gene. Written as DNA, the CDR3 is TGCGCCAGCAGCCAAGAGAGGGGACAGTATGAAAAACTGTTTTTT. This sequence encodes CASSQERGQYEKLFF.

Only a few counts were recorded for this clonotype. The rearrangement joins TRBV7-2 to TRBJ1-1; TRBD1 is a possible D gene (5 bases). The ends were cut back, 5 bases at V and 10 bases at J, with 20 bases in the middle. Germline V gene sequence: CDR1 SGHTA, CDR2 FQGNSA. CDR3 length: 14 residues. CDR3 protein: CASSPWTQIQGAFF. CDR3 DNA sequence: TGTGCCAGCAGCCCTTGGACTCAAATCCAGGGAGCTTTCTTT. Drawing the rest from reference TRBV7-2 and TRBJ1-1, the complete variable domain is GAGVSQSPSNKVTEKGKDVELRCDPISGHTALYWYRQSLGQGLEFLIYFQGNSAPDKSGLPSDRFSAERTGGSVSTLTIQRTQQEDSAVYLCASSPWTQIQGAFFGQGTRLTVV.

This chain connects TRBV6-5 to TRBJ1-2; 10 positions agree with TRBD1. The CDR3 consists of 15 residues. V lost 6 bases and J lost 5; bases outside the gene matches: 9. Germline assignment: CDR1 MNHEY and CDR2 SVGAGI. CDR3 sequence (DNA): TGTGCCAGCAGATACCCCGGGACAGGGGCGTATGGCTACACCTTC. Its translation is CASRYPGTGAYGYTF.

This sequence joins TRBV5-1 and TRBJ2-4, with D perhaps TRBD2 (6 bases). This CDR3 is built from 16 residues. V was shortened by 1 base and J by 1 base, with 12 bases between the two germline ends. The germline V gene encodes CDR1 SGHRS and CDR2 YFSETQ. CDR3 sequence (DNA): TGCGCCAGCAGCTTGTATGGGGGGTTGGCCAAAAACATTCAGTACTTC. Translation gives CASSLYGGLAKNIQYF.

The table lists this clonotype with a few counts. The chain has TRBV4-2 and TRBJ1-1, with D maybe TRBD1 (5 bases). The CDR3 covers 15 residues. Looked up from germline, CDR1 is LGHNA and CDR2 is YNFKEQ. V gave up 3 bases and J gave up 0 bases, with 11 bases separating them. The CDR3 protein is CASSQGRTMNTEAFF. CDR3 coding DNA: TGTGCCAGCAGCCAGGGACGGACTATGAACACTGAAGCTTTCTTT.

V and J are TRBV5-6 and TRBJ1-1, with TRBD1 matching over 7 bases. Germline V gives CDR1 SGHDT, CDR2 YYEEEE. The CDR3 loop spans 14 amino acids. Trimming at V came to 9 bases and at J to 7 bases, leaving 15 bases not matched to a gene. In DNA form, the CDR3 reads TGTGCCATGAGCCCCGGGACAGTTACTTTTGAAGCTTTCTTT. Encoded protein: CAMSPGTVTFEAFF.

This clonotype showed up many times. The chain uses TRBV28 and TRBJ2-1; tentative D call: TRBD1 (5 bases). Germline CDR1 MDHEN, CDR2 SYDVKM. The CDR3 spans 18 residues. V lost 5 bases and J 0 bases, leaving 20 bases between the germline ends. CDR3 amino acids: CASSIQYTGFGSYNEQFF. CDR3 sequence (DNA): TGTGCCAGCAGTATCCAATACACAGGCTTTGGCTCCTACAATGAGCAGTTCTTC.

In this sample, this clonotype turned up a few times. The gene calls are TRBV28 and TRBJ2-5; 11 bases are shared with TRBD2. Trimming at V came to 6 bases and at J to 4 bases, leaving 7 bases not matched to a gene. CDR1 and CDR2 from the germline V gene are MDHEN and SYDVKM. The CDR3 length is 15 residues. The CDR3 loop is CASSVAGGPRETQYF. In DNA, the CDR3 is TGTGCCAGCAGCGTAGCGGGAGGGCCACGAGAGACCCAGTACTTC.

This clonotype has just a few counts. This sequence joins TRBV7-6 and TRBJ2-5; D is uncertain. The CDR3 covers 14 residues. Germline V gene sequence: CDR1 SGHVS, CDR2 FNYEAQ. V was shortened by 1 base and J by 5 bases, with 11 bases between the two germline ends. The chain's CDR3 is CASSLGLGGETQYF. In DNA form, the CDR3 reads TGTGCCAGCAGCTTAGGGCTAGGTGGGGAGACCCAGTACTTC.

Ten or more counts support this clonotype. The chain has TRBV7-9 and TRBJ2-7, with D unresolved. CDR3 length: 15 amino acids. The ends were cut back, 1 base at V and 0 bases at J, with 10 bases in the middle. In germline, CDR1 is SEHNR, CDR2 FQNEAQ (reference sequence). The DNA for the CDR3 is TGTGCCAGCAGCTTAGATCCCTTGGGCTCCTACGAGCAGTACTTC. Its translation is CASSLDPLGSYEQYF.

In this sample, this clonotype turned up a few times. The J gene is TRBJ2-7, the V gene TRBV5-5; a possible D gene is TRBD2 (5 bases). Germline-derived CDR1 and CDR2 are SGHKS and YYEKEE (reference sequence). Trimming took 4 bases from V and 2 from J, leaving 16 bases between them. The CDR3 has 15 residues. CDR3 coding DNA: TGTGCCAGCAGCACAGACCCGGGAACAACCTACGAGCAGTACTTC. Protein: CASSTDPGTTYEQYF.

This clonotype has a count of ten or more. The J gene is TRBJ2-5, the V gene TRBV6-2 or TRBV6-3, with D uncertain. The CDR3 covers 13 residues. The V gene lost 6 bases and the J gene lost 7 bases, with 15 bases spanning the gap. Germline CDR1 reads MNHEY; CDR2 reads SVGEGT. CDR3 DNA: TGTGCCAGCAGCCCCTTCGTCCCAGGGACCCAGTACTTC. Amino acid sequence: CASSPFVPGTQYF.

In its sample, this clonotype was seen many times. V and J are TRBV24-1 and TRBJ1-5; D unresolved. The germline gives CDR1 KGHDR, CDR2 SFDVKD. V dropped 7 bases and J dropped 3 bases, with 3 bases sitting between them. The CDR3 contains 11 residues. The CDR3 coding sequence is TGTGCCACCAGCTACAATCAGCCCCAGCATTTT. Translation: CATSYNQPQHF.

This clonotype was seen repeatedly, ten times or more. The chain recombines TRBV25-1 with TRBJ1-1; maybe TRBD1 (5 bases). The CDR3 is 15 residues long. Per the germline V gene, CDR1 is MGHDK and CDR2 is SYGVNS. V dropped 2 bases and J dropped 3 bases, with 13 bases sitting between them. The DNA for the CDR3 is TGTGCCAGCAGTGAAGTCAAAGGGACGGACACTGAAGCTTTCTTT. Translating gives CASSEVKGTDTEAFF.

This clonotype turned up a few times. V usage is TRBV20-1 and J usage is TRBJ1-2, with D possibly being TRBD1 (5 bases). This CDR3 contains 11 residues. Per germline, CDR1 DFQATT and CDR2 SNEGSKA (reference sequence). Trimming stripped 6 bases from V and 7 bases from J, with 12 bases between. The CDR3 spells CSATGGFGYTF. CDR3 DNA: TGCAGTGCGACTGGGGGATTTGGCTACACCTTC.

A few counts support this clonotype. J is TRBJ2-2 and V is TRBV24-1, with TRBD1 matching over 9 bases. The trim removed 5 bases at V and 6 bases at J, leaving 6 bases unmatched. The V gene's germline CDR1 is KGHDR and CDR2 SFDVKD. The CDR3 runs to 15 residues. CDR3 region: CATSVGTGSAGELFF. DNA for the CDR3: TGTGCCACCAGTGTCGGGACAGGGTCTGCCGGGGAGCTGTTTTTT.

This clonotype was recorded at least ten times. The chain joins TRBV14 to TRBJ2-1, with D perhaps matching TRBD1 or TRBD2 (6 bases each). The V end was cut by 4 bases, the J end by 6 bases, with 10 bases between. Germline CDR1 reads SGHDN; CDR2 reads FVKESK. The CDR3 covers 13 residues. The CDR3 bases are TGTGCCAGCAGCCGCGGGACATCCAATGAGCAGTTCTTC. Its protein is CASSRGTSNEQFF. The full variable domain, with the rest looked up from reference TRBV14 and TRBJ2-1, is EAGVTQFPSHSVIEKGQTVTLRCDPISGHDNLYWYRRVMGKEIKFLLHFVKESKQDESGMPNNRFLAERTGGTYSTLKVQPAELEDSGVYFCASSRGTSNEQFFGPGTRLTVL.

This clonotype has ten or more counts. The chain is built from TRBV20-1 and TRBJ2-5; perhaps D is TRBD1 or TRBD2 (7 bases each). The CDR3 loop spans 15 amino acids. V was clipped by 2 bases and J by 4 bases, with 17 bases between them. Germline CDR1 is DFQATT and CDR2 is SNEGSKA (reference sequence). The chain's CDR3 is CSARKGGGGRETQYF. The CDR3 DNA is TGCAGTGCTAGAAAGGGAGGGGGCGGCCGAGAGACCCAGTACTTC.

CDR3 loop: CSARGTGYNSPLHF. CDR3 nucleotide sequence: TGCAGTGCAAGGGGGACAGGCTATAATTCACCCCTCCACTTT. The chain links TRBV20-1 to TRBJ1-6; 8 positions agree with TRBD1. The CDR3 runs 14 residues. Germline assignment: CDR1 DFQATT and CDR2 SNEGSKA (reference sequence). V lost 6 bases, J lost 3 bases, and 4 bases stayed unmatched.

This clonotype has ten or more counts. This chain links TRBV29-1 with TRBJ2-1; no clear D. V lost 7 bases and J 3 bases, leaving 13 bases between the germline ends. Germline CDR1 SQVTM, CDR2 ANQGSEA. The CDR3 covers 13 residues. The CDR3 DNA reads TGCAGCGCCAACACGTTGTTCTACAATGAGCAGTTCTTC. Residues: CSANTLFYNEQFF.

This rearrangement joins TRBV28 to TRBJ2-1; TRBD1 matches at 7 bases. Losses at the gene ends were 7 bases for V and 6 bases for J; bases not matched to a gene: 12. Germline V gene lookup returns CDR1 MDHEN and CDR2 SYDVKM. This CDR3 is 15 amino acids long. This chain's CDR3 is CASITGGSGGNEQFF. The DNA for the CDR3 is TGTGCCAGCATTACTGGCGGCTCAGGGGGCAATGAGCAGTTCTTC.

The rearrangement joins TRBV6-1 to TRBJ2-3; 10 nucleotides agree with TRBD1. Germline V CDR1 and CDR2: MNHNS, SASEGT. Germline trimming cut 5 bases from V and 6 bases from J; bases unmatched to any gene: 8. The CDR3 consists of 15 residues. CDR3 region: CASSNQTGGGDTQYF. DNA for the CDR3: TGTGCCAGCAGTAATCAGACAGGGGGCGGGGATACGCAGTATTTT.

This chain joins TRBV6-4 and TRBJ1-1, with D possibly matching TRBD1 (6 bases). Trimming took 6 bases from V and 4 from J, leaving 12 bases between them. CDR1 is MRHNA and CDR2 is SNTAGT in the germline V gene. CDR3 length: 13 residues. This CDR3 is CASSETGLTEAFF. As DNA, the CDR3 is TGTGCCAGCAGCGAAACAGGGCTCACTGAAGCTTTCTTT.

This clonotype was picked up many times. CDR3 sequence: CATSREGRQGGKAFF. The CDR3 DNA follows: TGTGCCACCAGCAGAGAAGGCCGCCAAGGGGGGAAAGCTTTCTTT. The chain couples TRBV15 to TRBJ1-1, with D possibly matching TRBD1 (6 bases). This CDR3 comprises 15 residues. V gave up 0 bases and J gave up 9 bases, with 17 bases separating them. Germline values: CDR1 LNHNV, CDR2 YYDKDF (reference sequence).

This clonotype has a count of ten or more. This chain joins TRBV12-3 or TRBV12-4 and TRBJ2-1; D possibly corresponds to TRBD1 (7 bases). V was clipped by 3 bases and J by 6 bases, with 12 bases between them. The length of the CDR3 is 14 residues. This chain's CDR3 is CASSLAGGSNEQFF. The CDR3 bases are TGTGCCAGCAGTTTGGCAGGGGGGAGCAATGAGCAGTTCTTC.

This clonotype occurred a few times. The chain carries TRBV3-1 and TRBJ2-4; 7 positions agree with TRBD1. Germline CDR1 reads LGHDT; CDR2 reads YNNKEL (reference sequence). The CDR3 has 17 amino acids. V shed 8 bases and J 0 bases; nucleotides not matched to a gene: 13. The CDR3 sequence is CASAPTGTPLAKNIQYF. DNA for the CDR3: TGTGCCAGCGCTCCGACAGGGACCCCCTTAGCCAAAAACATTCAGTACTTC.